The next 20 T cell receptor beta chains were all read from a single sample in a study of T cells after yellow fever vaccination. TCRdb reprocessed the 5' RACE reads via MiXCR and lists one record per CDR3 protein. The sample holds nearly 550,000 distinct CDR3 sequences; about a fifth are singletons and the top ten take roughly an eighth. The sample was PBMCs, taken 15 days after the yellow fever booster vaccination. The receptors originated from a man aged 25 to 40 who received the YFV17D yellow fever vaccine.

This clonotype was recorded a few times. This rearrangement joins TRBV20-1 to TRBJ2-1; D may be TRBD2 (6 bases). Per the germline V gene, CDR1 is DFQATT and CDR2 is SNEGSKA (reference sequence). Trimming left V 5 bases short and J 0 bases short, with 8 bases between. The CDR3 sequence is 13 residues long. The CDR3 nucleotides read TGCAGTGCTGGACTATACTCCTACAATGAGCAGTTCTTC. Translated: CSAGLYSYNEQFF.

This clonotype has more than one count but fewer than ten. V is TRBV6-5 and J is TRBJ2-3; D uncertain. Germline CDR1 reads MNHEY; CDR2 reads SVGAGI. V shed 2 bases and J shed 3 bases, with 18 bases lying between them. The length of the CDR3 is 17 residues. The CDR3 is CASSYPAMKGWTDTQYF. As DNA, the CDR3 is TGTGCCAGCAGTTACCCCGCGATGAAAGGGTGGACAGATACGCAGTATTTT.

This clonotype was picked up one time. This sequence joins TRBV5-1 and TRBJ1-2; TRBD1 aligns across 9 bases. From germline, CDR1 is SGHRS and CDR2 YFSETQ. The CDR3 has 18 residues. The V segment lost 1 base and the J segment 7 bases; nucleotides outside the gene matches: 17. DNA of the CDR3: TGCGCCAGCAGCTTGAGGGCGGACAGGGGACCGGCTTCGCTTGGCTACACCTTC. As protein: CASSLRADRGPASLGYTF.

This chain connects TRBV12-3 or TRBV12-4 to TRBJ2-2; a possible D gene is TRBD1 (5 bases). Between the trimmed V and J ends, which lost 2 bases and 3 bases, there was a span of 7 bases. The CDR3 runs 14 residues. CDR3 loop: CASSLTGHTGELFF. The DNA of the CDR3 is TGTGCCAGCAGTTTAACAGGCCACACCGGGGAGCTGTTTTTT.

V gene TRBV6-1 combines with J gene TRBJ2-3; 9 bases map to TRBD2. J was trimmed by 8 bases and V by 11 bases; bases with no gene match: 11. The length of the CDR3 is 13 residues. CDR1 MNHNS and CDR2 SASEGT come from the germline V gene. CDR3 in DNA: TGTGCCGGAAGATCAGCGGGAGGAGTTACGCAGTATTTT. Translating gives CAGRSAGGVTQYF.

The rearrangement uses TRBV11-2 and TRBJ2-1; D possibly corresponds to TRBD2 (7 bases). V dropped 0 bases and J dropped 8 bases, with 14 bases sitting between them. In germline, CDR1 is SGHAT, CDR2 FQNNGV. The CDR3 consists of 15 residues. CDR3 amino acids: CASSLDPRGRDEQFF. In DNA form, the CDR3 reads TGTGCCAGCAGCTTAGATCCGCGGGGGCGGGATGAGCAGTTCTTC.

The chain has TRBV10-3 and TRBJ1-4; D ambiguous. Trimming took off 4 bases at V and 3 bases at J, with 6 bases between the two ends. CDR1 is ENHRY and CDR2 is SYGVKD in the germline V gene. The CDR3 length is 13 residues. The CDR3 reads CAISGPSNEKLFF. The DNA of the CDR3 is TGTGCCATCAGTGGTCCTTCTAATGAAAAACTGTTTTTT.

In this sample, this clonotype turned up a few times. The chain employs TRBV10-3 and TRBJ1-1; D is uncertain. The germline V gene has CDR1 ENHRY and CDR2 SYGVKD. The V end lost 2 bases, the J end lost 5 bases, and 6 bases lay between the germline ends. The CDR3 is 12 residues long. The CDR3 DNA follows: TGTGCCATCAGTGAGCGGGGAACTGAAGCTTTCTTT. As protein: CAISERGTEAFF.

This clonotype was observed a few times. The V and J genes are TRBV4-2 and TRBJ2-7; the D is unclear. V shed 5 bases and J shed 9 bases, with 11 bases lying between them. The CDR3 runs to 11 residues. Germline V gene sequence: CDR1 LGHNA, CDR2 YNFKEQ. CDR3 residues: CASSGAQGQYF. In DNA, the CDR3 is TGTGCCAGCAGCGGAGCCCAAGGGCAGTACTTC.

This clonotype was counted at least ten times. The rearrangement joins TRBV9 to TRBJ2-5; D may be TRBD1 (6 bases). Looked up from germline, CDR1 is SGDLS and CDR2 is YYNGEE. The V end was cut by 0 bases, the J end by 2 bases, with 8 bases between. The CDR3 has 14 amino acids. In DNA, the CDR3 is TGTGCCAGCAGCGTAGGCGGACAGCAAGAGACCCAGTACTTC. It specifies CASSVGGQQETQYF.

CDR3 coding DNA: TGTGCCAGCAGCCTTAGCAGCACTGGGGCCAACGTCCTGACTTTC. It yields the protein CASSLSSTGANVLTF. The chain recombines TRBV9 with TRBJ2-6; D unresolved. The CDR3 contains 15 residues. CDR1 and CDR2 from the germline V gene are SGDLS and YYNGEE. V lost 4 bases and J 2 bases, leaving 10 bases between the germline ends.

CDR3 in amino acids: CASSHSLRTSVPHEQFF. CDR3 DNA: TGTGCCAGCAGCCATTCCTTACGAACTAGCGTTCCGCATGAGCAGTTCTTC. This rearrangement joins TRBV7-3 to TRBJ2-1, with TRBD2 matching over 7 bases. Germline assignment: CDR1 SGHTA and CDR2 FQGTGA. V was pared by 5 bases and J by 8 bases, with 18 bases of the junction left unmatched. The CDR3 has 17 amino acids.

This clonotype was seen only a few times. The chain uses TRBV20-1 and TRBJ2-7, with D maybe TRBD2 (5 bases). The CDR3 length is 12 residues. Germline CDR1 and CDR2: DFQATT and SNEGSKA (reference sequence). V shed 6 bases and J shed 2 bases, with 11 bases lying between them. In DNA, the CDR3 is TGCAGTGCCACCGGGGTAACCTACGAGCAGTACTTC. Translating gives CSATGVTYEQYF.

Comments on this clonotype: Sequence at one end of the junction differs from germline and may be a read error. This chain connects TRBV20-1 to TRBJ2-1, with 11 bases that match TRBD1. The CDR3 runs to 14 residues. Germline V gene sequence: CDR1 DFQATT, CDR2 SNEGSKA (reference sequence). The CDR3 loop reads CSARAGTGGNEQFF. CDR3 DNA sequence: TGCAGTGCAAGAGCCGGGACAGGGGGGAATGAGCAGTTCTTC.

J is TRBJ2-7 and V is TRBV11-2; D is perhaps TRBD1 or TRBD2 (5 bases each). CDR1 SGHAT and CDR2 FQNNGV come from the germline V gene. V was trimmed by 4 bases and J by 5 bases, leaving 15 bases between them. The CDR3 sequence is 14 residues long. Here the CDR3 reads CASSSRDLRDEQYF. In nucleotides, the CDR3 is TGTGCCAGCAGCTCCCGGGACCTCCGAGACGAGCAGTACTTC.

This clonotype was found a few times. The chain has TRBV27 and TRBJ2-5; D is undetermined. The CDR3 has 15 amino acids. V lost 3 bases and J 5 bases, leaving 16 bases between the germline ends. Germline V gene lookup returns CDR1 MNHEY and CDR2 SMNVEV (reference sequence). This CDR3 reads CASSFAGAFGETQYF. The CDR3 DNA reads as TGTGCCAGCAGTTTCGCAGGAGCGTTTGGGGAGACCCAGTACTTC.

This clonotype was picked up a small number of times. This chain connects TRBV5-1 to TRBJ2-1, with D hard to call. Trimming removed 6 bases at V and 4 bases at J, with 14 bases between. This CDR3 has 14 amino acids. CDR1 is SGHRS and CDR2 is YFSETQ in the germline V gene. Here the CDR3 reads CASNGEAEYNEQFF. In DNA form, the CDR3 reads TGCGCCAGCAATGGGGAAGCTGAATACAATGAGCAGTTCTTC.

This clonotype was observed a single time. J is TRBJ1-1 and V is TRBV6-5; D might be TRBD1 (6 bases). The CDR3 contains 15 residues. CDR1 and CDR2 from the germline V gene are MNHEY and SVGAGI. The V and J ends lost 2 bases and 2 bases respectively, with 12 bases between them. In DNA, the CDR3 is TGTGCCAGCAGTTACACGGACAGATTCAACACTGAAGCTTTCTTT. This gives the protein CASSYTDRFNTEAFF.

This chain joins TRBV5-1 and TRBJ2-3, with TRBD2 matching 9 bases. The CDR3 length is 16 residues. After removal of 0 bases from V and 4 bases from J, the junction contained 6 bases not matched to a gene. Germline V gene lookup returns CDR1 SGHRS and CDR2 YFSETQ. The CDR3 loop is CASSLAWREGADTQYF. In DNA form, the CDR3 reads TGCGCCAGCAGCTTGGCCTGGCGGGAGGGGGCAGATACGCAGTATTTT.

The chain carries TRBV15 and TRBJ2-4; D ambiguous. CDR3 length equals 16 residues. Trimming cost V 1 base and J 0 bases, with 10 bases left between them. CDR1 LNHNV and CDR2 YYDKDF come from the germline V gene (reference sequence). CDR3 DNA: TGTGCCACCAGCAGAGTATTACAACTAGCCAAAAACATTCAGTACTTC. It encodes CATSRVLQLAKNIQYF.